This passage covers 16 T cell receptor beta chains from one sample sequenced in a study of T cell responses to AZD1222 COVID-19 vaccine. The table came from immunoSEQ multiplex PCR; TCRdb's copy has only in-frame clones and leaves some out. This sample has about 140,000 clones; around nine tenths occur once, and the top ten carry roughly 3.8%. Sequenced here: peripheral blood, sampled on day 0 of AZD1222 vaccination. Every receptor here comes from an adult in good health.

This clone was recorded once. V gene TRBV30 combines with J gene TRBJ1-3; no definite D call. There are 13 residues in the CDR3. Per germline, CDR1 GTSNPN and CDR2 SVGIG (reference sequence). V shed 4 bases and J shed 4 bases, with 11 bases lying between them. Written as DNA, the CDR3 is TGTGCCTGGACCCGGACGGAGGGAAACACCATATATTTT. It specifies CAWTRTEGNTIYF. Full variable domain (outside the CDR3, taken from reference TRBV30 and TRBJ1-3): SQTIHQWPATLVQPVGSPLSLECTVEGTSNPNLYWYRQAAGRGLQLLFYSVGIGQISSEVPQNLSASRPQDRQFILSSKKLLLSDSGFYLCAWTRTEGNTIYFGEGSWLTVV.

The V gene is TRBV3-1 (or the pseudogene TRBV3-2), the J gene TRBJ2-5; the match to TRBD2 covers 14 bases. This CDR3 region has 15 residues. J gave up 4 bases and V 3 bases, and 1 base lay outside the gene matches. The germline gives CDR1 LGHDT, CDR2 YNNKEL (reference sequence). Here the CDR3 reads CASSQGLAGAETQYF. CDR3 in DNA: TGTGCCAGCAGCCAGGGACTAGCGGGAGCAGAGACCCAGTACTTC.

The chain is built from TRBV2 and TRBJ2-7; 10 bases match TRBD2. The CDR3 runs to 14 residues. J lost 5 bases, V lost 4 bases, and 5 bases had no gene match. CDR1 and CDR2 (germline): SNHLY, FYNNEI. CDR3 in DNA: TGTGCCAGCAGTGTCCTAGCGGGAGTGGACGAGCAGTACTTC. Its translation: CASSVLAGVDEQYF.

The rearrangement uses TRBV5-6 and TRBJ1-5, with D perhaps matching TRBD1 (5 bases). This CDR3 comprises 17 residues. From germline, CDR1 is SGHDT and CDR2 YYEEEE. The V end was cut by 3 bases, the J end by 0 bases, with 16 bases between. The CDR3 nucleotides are TGTGCCAGCAGCTCCCATCCGGGACCCATTAGCAATCAGCCCCAGCATTTT. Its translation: CASSSHPGPISNQPQHF. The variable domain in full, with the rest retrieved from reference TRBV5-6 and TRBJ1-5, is DAGVTQSPTHLIKTRGQQVTLRCSPKSGHDTVSWYQQALGQGPQFIFQYYEEEERQRGNFPDRFSGHQFPNYSSELNVNALLLGDSALYLCASSSHPGPISNQPQHFGDGTRLSIL.

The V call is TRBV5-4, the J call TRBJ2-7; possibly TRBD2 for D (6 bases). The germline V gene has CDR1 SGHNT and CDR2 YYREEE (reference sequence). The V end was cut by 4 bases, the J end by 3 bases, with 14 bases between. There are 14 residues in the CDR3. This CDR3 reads CASSVAGFVYEQYF. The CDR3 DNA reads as TGTGCCAGCAGCGTCGCGGGATTTGTCTACGAGCAGTACTTC.

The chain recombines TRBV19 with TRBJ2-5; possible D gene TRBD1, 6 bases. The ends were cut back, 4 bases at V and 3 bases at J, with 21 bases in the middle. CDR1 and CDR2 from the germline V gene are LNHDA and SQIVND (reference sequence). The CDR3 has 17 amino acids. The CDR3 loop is CASSTAQSGAGEETQYF. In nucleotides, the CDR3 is TGTGCCAGTAGTACGGCCCAGTCAGGGGCAGGGGAAGAGACCCAGTACTTC. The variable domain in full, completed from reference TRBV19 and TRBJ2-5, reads DGGITQSPKYLFRKEGQNVTLSCEQNLNHDAMYWYRQDPGQGLRLIYYSQIVNDFQKGDIAEGYSVSREKKESFPLTVTSAQKNPTAFYLCASSTAQSGAGEETQYFGPGTRLLVL.

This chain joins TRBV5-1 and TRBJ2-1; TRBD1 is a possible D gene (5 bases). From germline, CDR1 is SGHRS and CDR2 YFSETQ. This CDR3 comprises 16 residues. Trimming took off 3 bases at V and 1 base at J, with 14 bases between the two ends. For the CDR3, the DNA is TGCGCCAGCAGCTCTAACCCAGGGCAGTCCTACAATGAGCAGTTCTTC. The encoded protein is CASSSNPGQSYNEQFF. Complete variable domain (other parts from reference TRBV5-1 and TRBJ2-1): KAGVTQTPRYLIKTRGQQVTLSCSPISGHRSVSWYQQTPGQGLQFLFEYFSETQRNKGNFPGRFSGRQFSNSRSEMNVSTLELGDSALYLCASSSNPGQSYNEQFFGPGTRLTVL.

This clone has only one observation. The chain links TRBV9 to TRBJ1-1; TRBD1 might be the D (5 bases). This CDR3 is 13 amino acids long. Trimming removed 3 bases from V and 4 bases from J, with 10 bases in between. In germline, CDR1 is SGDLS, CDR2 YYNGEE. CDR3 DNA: TGTGCCAGCAGCGCCCTCGGGGGCACTGAAGCTTTCTTT. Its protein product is CASSALGGTEAFF.

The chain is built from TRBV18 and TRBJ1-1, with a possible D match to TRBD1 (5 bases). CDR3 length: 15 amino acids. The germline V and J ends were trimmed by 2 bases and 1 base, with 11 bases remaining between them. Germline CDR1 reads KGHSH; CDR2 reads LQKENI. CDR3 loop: CASSPFGTENTEAFF. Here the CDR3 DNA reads TGTGCCAGCTCACCATTCGGGACGGAGAACACTGAAGCTTTCTTT.

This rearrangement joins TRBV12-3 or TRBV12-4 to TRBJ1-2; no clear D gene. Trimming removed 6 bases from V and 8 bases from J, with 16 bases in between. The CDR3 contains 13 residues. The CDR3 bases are TGTGCCAGCAGCTACGGAGAGGGATACGGCTACACCTTC. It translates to CASSYGEGYGYTF.

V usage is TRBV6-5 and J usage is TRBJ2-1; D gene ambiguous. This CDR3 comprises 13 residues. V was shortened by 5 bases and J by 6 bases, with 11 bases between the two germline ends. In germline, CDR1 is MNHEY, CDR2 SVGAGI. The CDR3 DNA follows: TGTGCCAGCAGTCCCACCCGGGTCAATGAGCAGTTCTTC. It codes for CASSPTRVNEQFF.

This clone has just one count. CDR3 in amino acids: CASSEFLGSTDTQYF. In DNA form, the CDR3 reads TGTGCCAGCAGTGAGTTTCTGGGGAGCACAGATACGCAGTATTTT. This rearrangement joins TRBV25-1 to TRBJ2-3; D remains unclear. The CDR3 length is 15 residues. The V gene's germline CDR1 is MGHDK and CDR2 SYGVNS. Deletions cut 3 bases from V and 0 bases from J, with 10 bases between.

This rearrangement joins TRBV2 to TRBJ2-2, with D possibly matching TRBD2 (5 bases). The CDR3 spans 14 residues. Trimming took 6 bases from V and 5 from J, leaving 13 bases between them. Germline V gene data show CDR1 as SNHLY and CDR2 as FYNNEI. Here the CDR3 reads CASSGRAATGELFF. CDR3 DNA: TGTGCCAGCAGCGGTCGAGCGGCGACCGGGGAGCTGTTTTTT.

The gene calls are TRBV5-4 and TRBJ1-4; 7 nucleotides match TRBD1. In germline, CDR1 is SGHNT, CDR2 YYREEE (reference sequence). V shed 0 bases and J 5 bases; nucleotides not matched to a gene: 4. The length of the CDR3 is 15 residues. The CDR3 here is CASSLAGGSNEKLFF. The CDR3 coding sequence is TGTGCCAGCAGCTTGGCAGGGGGATCGAATGAAAAACTGTTTTTT.

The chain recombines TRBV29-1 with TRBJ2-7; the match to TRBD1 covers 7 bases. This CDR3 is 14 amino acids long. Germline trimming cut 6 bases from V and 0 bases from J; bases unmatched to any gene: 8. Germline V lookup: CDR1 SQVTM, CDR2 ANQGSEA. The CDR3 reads CSVNGQETSYEQYF. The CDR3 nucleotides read TGCAGCGTCAACGGACAGGAGACCTCCTACGAGCAGTACTTC.

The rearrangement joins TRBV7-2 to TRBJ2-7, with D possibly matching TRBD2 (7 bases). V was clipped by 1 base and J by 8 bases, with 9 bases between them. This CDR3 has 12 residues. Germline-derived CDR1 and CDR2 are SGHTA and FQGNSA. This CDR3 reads CASSLGGGQQYF. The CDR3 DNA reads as TGTGCCAGCAGCTTAGGGGGGGGGCAGCAGTACTTC.